This T cell receptor (beta chain) was sequenced for a study of blood T cell repertoires in COVID-19. About the study: Sources were T cells, B-cell-depleted T cells, or PBMCs; the material itself was cDNA or gDNA.

In this sample, this clone turned up a few times. The V end was cut by 3 bases, the J end by 4 bases, with 13 bases between. The CDR3 covers 15 residues. The germline gives CDR1 KGHSH, CDR2 LQKENI. Original methodology: Amplifying reference gene primers gave estimates of nucleated cell counts. Some clones are missing from TCRdb's copy, which holds only in-frame ones; the method was immunoSEQ multiplex PCR. V and J calls plus clone size are reproduced from that table; the DNA served to infer D and trimming. The table lists about 250,000 clones, about 79% of them singletons, with nearly 9% in the top ten.

Sequencing was performed on peripheral blood. The clonotype comes from a man aged 80 or over with acute or convalescent COVID-19. The V and J genes are TRBV18 and TRBJ1-3; D is uncertain. CDR3 coding DNA: TGTGCCAGCTCACCCCAGACTCCTTCGGGAAACACCATATATTTT. Translation gives CASSPQTPSGNTIYF.